What follows are 10 T cell receptor beta chains derived from one specimen sequenced in a study of T-cell reconstitution after alpha-beta-depleted transplantation in children. Unique molecular identifiers were incorporated when the TCRbeta library was constructed. TCRdb analysed the PCR reads with MiXCR anew, one entry per CDR3 protein. Of about 600,000 distinct CDR3 sequences in the sample, 10% to 15% were seen once. Sample: PBMCs, mostly from graft donor cells, taken 360 days after TCRalphabeta/CD19-depleted stem cell transplant. The receptors here all came from a male patient younger than 18 who had a stem cell transplant for acute myeloid leukemia, so the T cells may come from the graft donor.

This clonotype has a handful of counts. The chain carries TRBV7-9 and TRBJ2-1; perhaps TRBD2 as D (7 bases). Trimming removed 8 bases from V and 4 bases from J, with 9 bases in between. CDR3 length equals 12 residues. From germline, CDR1 is SEHNR and CDR2 FQNEAQ (reference sequence). The CDR3 region is CASGRGYNEQFF. As DNA, the CDR3 is TGTGCCAGCGGGAGGGGGTACAATGAGCAGTTCTTC.

This clonotype was seen a handful of times. The genes are TRBV20-1 and TRBJ2-1; D is unclear. The V end lost 5 bases, the J end lost 5 bases, and 13 bases lay between the germline ends. The CDR3 is 13 residues long. CDR1 is DFQATT, CDR2 SNEGSKA, per germline (reference sequence). This chain's CDR3 is CSAVPQSHNEQFF. The DNA for the CDR3 is TGCAGTGCTGTTCCCCAATCCCACAATGAGCAGTTCTTC.

The rearrangement links TRBV7-2 to TRBJ2-1, with D possibly TRBD2 on 6 matching bases. The CDR3 contains 17 residues. Germline CDR1 SGHTA, CDR2 FQGNSA. V was shortened by 2 bases and J by 1 base, with 15 bases between the two germline ends. The CDR3 nucleotides are TGTGCCAGCAGCTTATCATGGGGGAGGCCATCCTACAATGAGCAGTTCTTC. Encoded protein: CASSLSWGRPSYNEQFF.

This sequence joins TRBV5-1 and TRBJ2-7; D may match TRBD1 or TRBD2 (5 bases each). The germline V gene has CDR1 SGHRS and CDR2 YFSETQ. The CDR3 runs to 14 residues. V lost 4 bases, J lost 5 bases, and 16 bases lay in between. The CDR3: CASSQGYTRDEQYF. The CDR3 coding sequence is TGCGCCAGCAGCCAGGGCTATACTAGGGACGAGCAGTACTTC.

The chain joins TRBV21-1 to TRBJ2-4; TRBD1 is the table's D call and was not checked against the DNA. TRBV21-1 is a pseudogene segment. The CDR3 is 15 residues long. CDR3 sequence: CASSFEGGDKNIQYF. The CDR3 bases are TGTGCCAGCAGCTTCGAGGGGGGAGACAAAAACATTCAGTACTTC.

The gene calls are TRBV7-8 and TRBJ2-1; TRBD2 matches 9 bases. Losses at the gene ends were 2 bases for V and 5 bases for J; bases not matched to a gene: 4. Per germline, CDR1 SGHVS and CDR2 FQNEAQ. This CDR3 is 15 amino acids long. The CDR3 reads CASSLWREGHNEQFF. The DNA of the CDR3 is TGTGCCAGCAGCTTATGGCGGGAGGGCCACAATGAGCAGTTCTTC.

Details on this clonotype: Compared with germline, one end of the junction differs, possibly owing to a read error. V and J are TRBV7-7 and TRBJ2-7; 8 bases are shared with TRBD2. The CDR3 totals 16 residues. CDR1 is SSHAT and CDR2 is FNYEAQ in the germline V gene (reference sequence). The CDR3 sequence: CASSFPVSGRIYEQYF. Written as DNA, the CDR3 is TGTGCTAGCAGCTTCCCCGTGAGCGGGAGAATCTACGAGCAGTACTTC.

The chain combines TRBV29-1 with TRBJ2-7; 10 positions match TRBD1. With V trimmed by 2 bases and J by 2 bases, 3 bases remained unmatched. Per the germline V gene, CDR1 is SQVTM and CDR2 is ANQGSEA. The CDR3 is 14 amino acids. As DNA, the CDR3 is TGCAGCGTTGAAAGGACAGGGGGGGCCTACGAGCAGTACTTC. This translates into CSVERTGGAYEQYF.

This clonotype was counted a few times. The chain couples TRBV6-5 to TRBJ1-1, with 7 nucleotides matching TRBD1. CDR3 size: 17 residues. Germline loops: CDR1 MNHEY, CDR2 SVGAGI. Unmatched junction bases numbered 9, after V lost 2 bases and J lost 0 bases. The CDR3 is CASSYLHAGGMNTEAFF. As DNA, the CDR3 is TGTGCCAGCAGTTACCTTCACGCAGGGGGAATGAACACTGAAGCTTTCTTT.

This clonotype was observed a handful of times. This chain joins TRBV18 and TRBJ1-5; D not certain. CDR1 KGHSH and CDR2 LQKENI come from the germline V gene. V lost 4 bases and J lost 5, with 18 bases in between. The CDR3 contains 16 residues. CDR3 coding DNA: TGTGCCAGCTCACGCGAGTTTTCAGCGAGAGATCAGCCCCAGCATTTT. Protein sequence: CASSREFSARDQPQHF.